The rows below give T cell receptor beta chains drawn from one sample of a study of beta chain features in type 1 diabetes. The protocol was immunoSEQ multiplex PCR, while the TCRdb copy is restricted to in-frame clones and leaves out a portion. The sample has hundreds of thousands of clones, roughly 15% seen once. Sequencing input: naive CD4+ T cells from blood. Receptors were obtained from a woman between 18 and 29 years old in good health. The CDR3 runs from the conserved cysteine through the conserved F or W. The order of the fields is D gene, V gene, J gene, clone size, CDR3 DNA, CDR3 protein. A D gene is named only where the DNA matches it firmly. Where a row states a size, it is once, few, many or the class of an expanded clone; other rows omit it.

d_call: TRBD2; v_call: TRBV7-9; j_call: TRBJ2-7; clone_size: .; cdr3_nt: TGTGCCAGCAGCTTAGCTAGCGGGGACTCCTACGAGCAGTACTTC; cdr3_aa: CASSLASGDSYEQYF
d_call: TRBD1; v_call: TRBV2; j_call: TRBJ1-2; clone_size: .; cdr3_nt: TGTGCCAGCAGTCCGGACAGGGATAGGGGCTACACCTTC; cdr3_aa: CASSPDRDRGYTF
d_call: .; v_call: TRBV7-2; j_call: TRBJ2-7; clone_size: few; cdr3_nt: TGTGCCAGCAGCTTTGGAGACTCCGGAACCTACGAGCAGTACTTC; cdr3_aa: CASSFGDSGTYEQYF
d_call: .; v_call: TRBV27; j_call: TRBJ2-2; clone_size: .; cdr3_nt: TGTGCCAGCAGGCCCTCCTGGAACACCGGGGAGCTGTTTTTT; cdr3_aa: CASRPSWNTGELFF
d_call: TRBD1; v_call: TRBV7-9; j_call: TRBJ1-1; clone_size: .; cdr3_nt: TGTGCCAGCAGCGAACGACAGGGGTTCGCTGAAGCTTTCTTT; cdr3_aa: CASSERQGFAEAFF
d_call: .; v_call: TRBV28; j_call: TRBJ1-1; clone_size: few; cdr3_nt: TGTGCCAGCACCACGACGGGGCTTTTGAACACTGAAGCTTTCTTT; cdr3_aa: CASTTTGLLNTEAFF
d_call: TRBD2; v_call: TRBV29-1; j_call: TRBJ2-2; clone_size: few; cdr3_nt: TGCAGCGTTGGACTAGCGGGTAACACCGGGGAGCTGTTTTTT; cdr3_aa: CSVGLAGNTGELFF
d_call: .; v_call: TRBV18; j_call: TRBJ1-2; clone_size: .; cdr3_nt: TGTGCCAGCTCACCACTCGGGGGTAGGCGCTATGGCTACACCTTC; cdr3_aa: CASSPLGGRRYGYTF
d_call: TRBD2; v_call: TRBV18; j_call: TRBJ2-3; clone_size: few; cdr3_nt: TGTGCCAGCTCACCACTATCTAGCGGAGGCACAGATACGCAGTATTTT; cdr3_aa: CASSPLSSGGTDTQYF
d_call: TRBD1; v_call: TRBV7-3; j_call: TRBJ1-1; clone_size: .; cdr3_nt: TGTGCCAGCAGCTTAACTGGTGGACAGGGGGCCTCGGGTGCTTTCTTT; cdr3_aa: CASSLTGGQGASGAFF
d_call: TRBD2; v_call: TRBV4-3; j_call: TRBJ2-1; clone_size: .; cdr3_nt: TGCGCCAGCAGCCAAGAAGCAGCGGGGGCCCGGGGGCGTGAGCAGTTCTTC; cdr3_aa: CASSQEAAGARGREQFF
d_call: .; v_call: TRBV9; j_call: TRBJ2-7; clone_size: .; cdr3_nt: TGTGCCAGCAGCGTAGACGTAACACCGACCTACGAGCAGTACTTC; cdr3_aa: CASSVDVTPTYEQYF
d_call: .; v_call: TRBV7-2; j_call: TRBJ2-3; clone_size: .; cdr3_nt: TGTGCCAGCAGCTTAGCACAACCGAATACGCAGTATTTT; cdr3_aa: CASSLAQPNTQYF
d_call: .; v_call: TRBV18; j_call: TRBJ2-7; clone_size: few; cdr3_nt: TGTGCCAGCTCACCCAGGACCAGTCTCTCCTACGAGCAGTACTTC; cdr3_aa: CASSPRTSLSYEQYF
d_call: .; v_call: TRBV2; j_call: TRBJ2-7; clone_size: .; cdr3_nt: TGTGCCAGCAGTATCGACTGGAGGCAGTACTTC; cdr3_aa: CASSIDWRQYF
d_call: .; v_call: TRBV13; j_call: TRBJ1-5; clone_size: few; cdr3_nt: TGTGCCAGCAGCTTAGAAGGGGTTCGCAATCAGCCCCAGCATTTT; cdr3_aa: CASSLEGVRNQPQHF
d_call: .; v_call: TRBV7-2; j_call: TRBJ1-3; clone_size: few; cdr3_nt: TGTGCCAGCAGCCGGGCTCGGACAGGAAACACCATATATTTT; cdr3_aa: CASSRARTGNTIYF
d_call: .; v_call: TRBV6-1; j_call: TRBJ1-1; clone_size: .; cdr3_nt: TGTGCCAGCTGGGATTTCGGCCCTGAAGCTTTCTTT; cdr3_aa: CASWDFGPEAFF
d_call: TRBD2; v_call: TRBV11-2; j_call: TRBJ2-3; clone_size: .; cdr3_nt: TGTGCCAGCAGCTCAGCGGGAGGATCGGGGGATACGCAGTATTTT; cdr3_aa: CASSSAGGSGDTQYF
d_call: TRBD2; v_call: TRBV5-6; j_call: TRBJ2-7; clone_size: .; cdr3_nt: TGTGCCAGCAGCCGAATACTAGCGGGAGTTGGGGAGCAGTACTTC; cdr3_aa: CASSRILAGVGEQYF
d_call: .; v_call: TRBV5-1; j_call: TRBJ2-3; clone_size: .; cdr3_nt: TGCGCCAGCAGAGCGGTCACAGATACGCAGTATTTT; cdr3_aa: CASRAVTDTQYF
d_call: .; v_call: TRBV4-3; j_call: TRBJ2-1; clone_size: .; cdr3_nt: TGCGCCAGCAGCGGGGTGGGGAGACCGTACAATGAGCAGTTCTTC; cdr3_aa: CASSGVGRPYNEQFF
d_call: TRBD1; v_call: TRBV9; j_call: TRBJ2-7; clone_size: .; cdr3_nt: TGTGCCAGCAGCGCAGACAGGGCGGACGAGCAGTACTTC; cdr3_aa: CASSADRADEQYF
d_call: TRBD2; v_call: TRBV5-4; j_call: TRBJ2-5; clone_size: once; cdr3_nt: TGTGCCAGCAGCCGATCGCTTCGGGCTAGCGGAACAATTCAAGAGACCCAGTACTTC; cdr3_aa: CASSRSLRASGTIQETQYF
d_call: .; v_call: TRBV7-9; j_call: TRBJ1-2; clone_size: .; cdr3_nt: TGTGCCAGCAGCTTAATTGACCCGGGCTACACCTTC; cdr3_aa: CASSLIDPGYTF
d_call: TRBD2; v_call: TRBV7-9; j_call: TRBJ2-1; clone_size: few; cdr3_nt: TGTGCCAGCAGCTTAGCTTACAGCGGGAGGACAAATGAGCAGTTCTTC; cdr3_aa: CASSLAYSGRTNEQFF
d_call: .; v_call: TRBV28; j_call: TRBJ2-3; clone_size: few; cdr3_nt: TGTGCCAGCAGCGAACACCCCAGGTCCACAGATACGCAGTATTTT; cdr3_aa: CASSEHPRSTDTQYF
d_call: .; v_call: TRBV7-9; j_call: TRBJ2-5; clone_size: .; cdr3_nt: TGTGCCAGCAGCTTGTCGAAGAGGCTAGCGAGGTCAGAGACCCAGTACTTC; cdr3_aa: CASSLSKRLARSETQYF
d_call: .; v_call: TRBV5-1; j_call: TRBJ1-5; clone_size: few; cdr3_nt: TGCGCCAGCAGCTTGGGGCAGAATCAGCCCCAGCATTTT; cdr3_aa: CASSLGQNQPQHF
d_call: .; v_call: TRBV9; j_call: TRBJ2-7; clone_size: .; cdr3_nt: TGTGCCAGCAGCGTAGCTGGAGGGACCGGCGAGCAGTACTTC; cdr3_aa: CASSVAGGTGEQYF
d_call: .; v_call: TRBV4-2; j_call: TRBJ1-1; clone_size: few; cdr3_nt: TGTGCCAGCAGCCAGGCCGGAGACACTGAAGCTTTCTTT; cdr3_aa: CASSQAGDTEAFF
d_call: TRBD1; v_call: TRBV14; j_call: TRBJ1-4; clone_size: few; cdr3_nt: TGTGCCAGCAGCCAACGCCTGGGACAGGGCCTTAATGAAAAACTGTTTTTT; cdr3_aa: CASSQRLGQGLNEKLFF
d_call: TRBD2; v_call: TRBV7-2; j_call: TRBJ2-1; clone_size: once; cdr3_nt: TGTGCCAGCAGCTTAAGGTCTAGCGGGTTCTCCTACAATGAGCAGTTCTTC; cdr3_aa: CASSLRSSGFSYNEQFF
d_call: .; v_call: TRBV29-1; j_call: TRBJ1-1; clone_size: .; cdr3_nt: TGCAGCGTTCGGGAGAATACTGAAGCTTTCTTT; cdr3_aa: CSVRENTEAFF
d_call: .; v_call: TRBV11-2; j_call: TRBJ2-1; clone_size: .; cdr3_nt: TGTGCCAGCACCCCTCGGTTGGTACCGGGATACAATGAGCAGTTCTTC; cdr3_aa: CASTPRLVPGYNEQFF
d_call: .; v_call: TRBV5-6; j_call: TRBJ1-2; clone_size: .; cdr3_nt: TGTGCCAGCAGCGTGATAGACAGGTCGACTTATGGCTACACCTTC; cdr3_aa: CASSVIDRSTYGYTF
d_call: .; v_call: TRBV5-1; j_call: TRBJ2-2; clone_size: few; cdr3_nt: TGCGCCAGCAGCTTGACCAGTGACACCGGGGAGCTGTTTTTT; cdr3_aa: CASSLTSDTGELFF
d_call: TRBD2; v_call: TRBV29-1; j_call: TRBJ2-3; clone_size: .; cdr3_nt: TGCAGCGTGAAATTTACTAGCGCCCGCACAGATACGCAGTATTTT; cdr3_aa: CSVKFTSARTDTQYF
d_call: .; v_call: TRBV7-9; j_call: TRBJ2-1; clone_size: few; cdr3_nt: TGTGCCAGCAGCTTAAGGGAGTCCCCAAATGAGCAGTTCTTC; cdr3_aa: CASSLRESPNEQFF
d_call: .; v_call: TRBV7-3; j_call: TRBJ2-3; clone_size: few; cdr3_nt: TGTGCCAGCAGTCCAGGGAATATAGGTCCAGATACGCAGTATTTT; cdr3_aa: CASSPGNIGPDTQYF
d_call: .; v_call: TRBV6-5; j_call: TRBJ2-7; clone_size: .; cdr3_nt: TGTGCCAGCAGTTACTCAGGCGCCCCTGCAAACCTTCTACACTTC; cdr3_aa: CASSYSGAPANLLHF
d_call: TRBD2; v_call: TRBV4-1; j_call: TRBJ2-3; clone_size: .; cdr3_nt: TGCGCCAGCAGCCACCAGCGGGGGGCTAGCACAGATACGCAGTATTTT; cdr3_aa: CASSHQRGASTDTQYF
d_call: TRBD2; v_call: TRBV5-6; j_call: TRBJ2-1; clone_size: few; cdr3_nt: TGTGCCAGCAGCCCTAGACACCGACTAGCGGGAATGCAGTTCTTC; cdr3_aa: CASSPRHRLAGMQFF
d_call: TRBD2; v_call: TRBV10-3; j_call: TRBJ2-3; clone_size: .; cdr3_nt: TGTGCCATCAGTGGTAGCGGGAGTACAGATACGCAGTATTTT; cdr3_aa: CAISGSGSTDTQYF
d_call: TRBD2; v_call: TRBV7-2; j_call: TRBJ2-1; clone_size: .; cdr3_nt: TGTGCCAGCAGCTTGGAGGGGACTAGCTCCTACAATGAGCAGTTCTTC; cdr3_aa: CASSLEGTSSYNEQFF
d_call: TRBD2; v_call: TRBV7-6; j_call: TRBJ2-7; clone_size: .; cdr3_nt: TGTGCCAGCAGCTCGCAGCGGGGAACCTACGAGCAGTACTTC; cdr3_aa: CASSSQRGTYEQYF
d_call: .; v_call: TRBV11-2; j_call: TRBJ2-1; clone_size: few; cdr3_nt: TGTGCCAGCAGCCAAGATTGGGGGTACAATGAGCAGTTCTTC; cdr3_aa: CASSQDWGYNEQFF
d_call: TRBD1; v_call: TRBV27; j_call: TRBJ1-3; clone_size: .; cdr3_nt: TGTGCCAGCAAAACAGGGGGACTTAACTGGTTCGGAGGGACCATATATTTT; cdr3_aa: CASKTGGLNWFGGTIYF
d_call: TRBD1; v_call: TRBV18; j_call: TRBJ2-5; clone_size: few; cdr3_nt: TGTGCCAGCTCACCACGGACAGGGTATGAGACCCAGTACTTC; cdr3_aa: CASSPRTGYETQYF
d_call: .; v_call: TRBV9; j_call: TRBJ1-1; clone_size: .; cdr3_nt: TGTGCCAGCAGCGTCTTTTTGAACACTGAAGCTTTCTTT; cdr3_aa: CASSVFLNTEAFF
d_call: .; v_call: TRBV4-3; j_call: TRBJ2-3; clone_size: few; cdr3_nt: TGCGCCAGCAGCCAAGTGACCGCCAGCACAGATACGCAGTATTTT; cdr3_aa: CASSQVTASTDTQYF
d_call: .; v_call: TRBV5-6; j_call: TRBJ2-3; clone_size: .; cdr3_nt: TGTGCCAGCAGCCCGGGACCGAGCACAGATACGCAGTATTTT; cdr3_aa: CASSPGPSTDTQYF
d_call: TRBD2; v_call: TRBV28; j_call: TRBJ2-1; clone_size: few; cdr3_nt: TGTGCCAGCAGGCCGCCGGCAAGCGGGAGAATTCATGAGCAGTTCTTC; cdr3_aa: CASRPPASGRIHEQFF